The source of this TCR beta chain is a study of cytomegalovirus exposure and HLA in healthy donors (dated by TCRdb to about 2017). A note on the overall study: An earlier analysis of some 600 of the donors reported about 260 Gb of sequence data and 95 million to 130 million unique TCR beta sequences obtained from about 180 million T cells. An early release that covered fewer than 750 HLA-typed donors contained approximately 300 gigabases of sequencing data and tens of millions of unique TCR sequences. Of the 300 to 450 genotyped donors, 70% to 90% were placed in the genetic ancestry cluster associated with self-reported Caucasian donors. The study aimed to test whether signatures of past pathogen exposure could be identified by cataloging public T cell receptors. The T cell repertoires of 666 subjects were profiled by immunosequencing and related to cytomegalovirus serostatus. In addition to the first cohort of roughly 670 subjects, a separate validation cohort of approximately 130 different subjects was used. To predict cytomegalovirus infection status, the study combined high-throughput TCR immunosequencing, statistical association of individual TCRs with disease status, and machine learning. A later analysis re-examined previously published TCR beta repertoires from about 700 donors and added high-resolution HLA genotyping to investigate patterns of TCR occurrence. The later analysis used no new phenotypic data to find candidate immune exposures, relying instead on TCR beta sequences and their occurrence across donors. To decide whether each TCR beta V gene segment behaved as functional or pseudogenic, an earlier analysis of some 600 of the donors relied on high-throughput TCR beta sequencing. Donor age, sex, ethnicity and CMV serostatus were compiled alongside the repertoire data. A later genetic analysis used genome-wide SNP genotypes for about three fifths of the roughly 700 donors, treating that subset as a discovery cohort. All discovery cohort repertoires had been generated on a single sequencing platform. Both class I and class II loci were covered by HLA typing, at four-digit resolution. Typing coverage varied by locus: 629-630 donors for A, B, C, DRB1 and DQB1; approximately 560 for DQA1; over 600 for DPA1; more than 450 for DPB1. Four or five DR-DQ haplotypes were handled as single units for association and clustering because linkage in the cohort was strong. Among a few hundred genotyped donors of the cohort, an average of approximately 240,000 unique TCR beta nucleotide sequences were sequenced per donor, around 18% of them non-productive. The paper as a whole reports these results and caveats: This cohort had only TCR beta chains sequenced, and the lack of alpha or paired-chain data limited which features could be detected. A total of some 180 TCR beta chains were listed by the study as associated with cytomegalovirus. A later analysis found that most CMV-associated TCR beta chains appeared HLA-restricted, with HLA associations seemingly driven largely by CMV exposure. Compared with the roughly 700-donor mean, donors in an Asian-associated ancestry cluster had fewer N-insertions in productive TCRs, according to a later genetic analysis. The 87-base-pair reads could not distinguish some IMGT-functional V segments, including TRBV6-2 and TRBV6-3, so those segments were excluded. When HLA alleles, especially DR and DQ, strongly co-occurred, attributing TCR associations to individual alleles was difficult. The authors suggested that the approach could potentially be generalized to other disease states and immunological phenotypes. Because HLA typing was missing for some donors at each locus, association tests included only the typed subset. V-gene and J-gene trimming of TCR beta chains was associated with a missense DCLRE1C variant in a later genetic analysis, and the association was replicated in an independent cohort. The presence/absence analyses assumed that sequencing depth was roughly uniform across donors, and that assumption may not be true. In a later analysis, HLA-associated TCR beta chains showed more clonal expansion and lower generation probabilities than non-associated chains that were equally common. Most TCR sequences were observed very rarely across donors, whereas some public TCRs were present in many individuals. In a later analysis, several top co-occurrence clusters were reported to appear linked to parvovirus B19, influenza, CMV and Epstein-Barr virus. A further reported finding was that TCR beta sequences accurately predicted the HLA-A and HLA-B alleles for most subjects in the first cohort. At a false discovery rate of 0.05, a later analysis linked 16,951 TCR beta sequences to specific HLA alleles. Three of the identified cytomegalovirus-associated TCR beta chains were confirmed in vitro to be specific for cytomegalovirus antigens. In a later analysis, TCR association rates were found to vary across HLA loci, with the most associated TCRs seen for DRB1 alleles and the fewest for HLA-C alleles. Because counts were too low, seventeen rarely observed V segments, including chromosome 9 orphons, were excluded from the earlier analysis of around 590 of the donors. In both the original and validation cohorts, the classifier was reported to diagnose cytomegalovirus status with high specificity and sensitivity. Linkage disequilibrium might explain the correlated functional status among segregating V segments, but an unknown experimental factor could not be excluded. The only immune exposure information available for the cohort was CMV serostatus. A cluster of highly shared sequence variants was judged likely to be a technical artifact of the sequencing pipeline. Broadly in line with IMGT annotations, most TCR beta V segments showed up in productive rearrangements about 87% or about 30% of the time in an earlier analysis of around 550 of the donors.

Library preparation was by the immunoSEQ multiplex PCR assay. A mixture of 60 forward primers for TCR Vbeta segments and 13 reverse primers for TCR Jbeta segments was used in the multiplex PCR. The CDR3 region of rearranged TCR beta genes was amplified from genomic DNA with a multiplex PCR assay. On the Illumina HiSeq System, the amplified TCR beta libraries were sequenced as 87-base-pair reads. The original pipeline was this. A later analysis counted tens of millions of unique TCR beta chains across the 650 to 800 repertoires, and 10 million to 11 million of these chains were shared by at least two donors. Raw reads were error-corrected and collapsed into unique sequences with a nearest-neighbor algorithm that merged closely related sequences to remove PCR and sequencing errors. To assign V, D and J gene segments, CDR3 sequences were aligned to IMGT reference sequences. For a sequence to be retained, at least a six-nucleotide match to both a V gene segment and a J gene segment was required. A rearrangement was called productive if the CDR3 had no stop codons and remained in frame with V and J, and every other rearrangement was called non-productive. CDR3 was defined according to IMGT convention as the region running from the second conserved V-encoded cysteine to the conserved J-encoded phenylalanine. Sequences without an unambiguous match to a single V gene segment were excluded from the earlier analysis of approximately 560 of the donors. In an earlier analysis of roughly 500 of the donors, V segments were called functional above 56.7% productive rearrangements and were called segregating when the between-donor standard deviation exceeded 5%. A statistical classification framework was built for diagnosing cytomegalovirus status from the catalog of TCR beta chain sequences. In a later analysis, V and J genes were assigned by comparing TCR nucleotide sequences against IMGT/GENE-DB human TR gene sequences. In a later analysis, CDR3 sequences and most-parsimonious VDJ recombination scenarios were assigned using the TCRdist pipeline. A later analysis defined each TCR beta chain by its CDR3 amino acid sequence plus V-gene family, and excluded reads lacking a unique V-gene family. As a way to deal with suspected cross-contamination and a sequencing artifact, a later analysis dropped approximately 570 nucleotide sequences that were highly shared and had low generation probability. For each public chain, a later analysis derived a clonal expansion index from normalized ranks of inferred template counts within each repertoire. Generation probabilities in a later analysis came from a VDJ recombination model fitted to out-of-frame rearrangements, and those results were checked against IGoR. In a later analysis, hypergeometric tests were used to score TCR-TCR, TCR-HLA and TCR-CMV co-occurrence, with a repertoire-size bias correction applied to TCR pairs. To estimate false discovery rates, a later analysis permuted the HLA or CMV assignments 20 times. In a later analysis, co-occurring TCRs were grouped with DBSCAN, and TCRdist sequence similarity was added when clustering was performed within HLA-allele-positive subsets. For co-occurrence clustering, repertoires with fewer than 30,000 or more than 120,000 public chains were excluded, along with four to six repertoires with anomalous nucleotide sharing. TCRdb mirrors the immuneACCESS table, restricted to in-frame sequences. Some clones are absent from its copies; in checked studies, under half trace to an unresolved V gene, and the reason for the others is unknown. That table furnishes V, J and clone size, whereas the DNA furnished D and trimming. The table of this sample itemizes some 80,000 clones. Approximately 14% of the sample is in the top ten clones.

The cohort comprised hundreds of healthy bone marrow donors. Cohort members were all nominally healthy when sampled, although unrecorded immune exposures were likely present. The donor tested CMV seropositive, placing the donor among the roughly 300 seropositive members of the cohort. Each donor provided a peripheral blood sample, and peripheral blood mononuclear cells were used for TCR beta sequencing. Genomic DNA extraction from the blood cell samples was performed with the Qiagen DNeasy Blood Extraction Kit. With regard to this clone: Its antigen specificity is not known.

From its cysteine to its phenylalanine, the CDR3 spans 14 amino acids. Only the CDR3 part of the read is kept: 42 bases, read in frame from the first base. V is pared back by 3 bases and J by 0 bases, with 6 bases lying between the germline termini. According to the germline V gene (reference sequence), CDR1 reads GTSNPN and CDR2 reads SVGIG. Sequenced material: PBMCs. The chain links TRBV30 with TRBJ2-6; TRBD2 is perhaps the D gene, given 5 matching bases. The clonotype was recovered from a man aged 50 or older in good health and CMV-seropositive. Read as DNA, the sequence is TGTGCCTGGAGCCGGGACTCTGGGGCCAACGTCCTGACTTTC. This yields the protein CAWSRDSGANVLTF.